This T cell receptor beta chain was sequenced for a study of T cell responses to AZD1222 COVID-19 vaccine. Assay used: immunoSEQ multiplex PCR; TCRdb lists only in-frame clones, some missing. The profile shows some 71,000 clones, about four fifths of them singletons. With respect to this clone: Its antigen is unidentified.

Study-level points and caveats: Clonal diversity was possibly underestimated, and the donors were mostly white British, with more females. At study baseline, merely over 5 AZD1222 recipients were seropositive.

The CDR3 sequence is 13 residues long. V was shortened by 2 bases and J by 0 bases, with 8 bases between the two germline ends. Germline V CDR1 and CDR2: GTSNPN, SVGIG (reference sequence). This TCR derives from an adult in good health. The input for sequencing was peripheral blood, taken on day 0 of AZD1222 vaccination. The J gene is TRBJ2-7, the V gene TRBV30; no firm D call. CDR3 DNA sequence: TGTGCCTGGAGTAGAGATCTCTCCTACGAGCAGTACTTC. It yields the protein CAWSRDLSYEQYF.